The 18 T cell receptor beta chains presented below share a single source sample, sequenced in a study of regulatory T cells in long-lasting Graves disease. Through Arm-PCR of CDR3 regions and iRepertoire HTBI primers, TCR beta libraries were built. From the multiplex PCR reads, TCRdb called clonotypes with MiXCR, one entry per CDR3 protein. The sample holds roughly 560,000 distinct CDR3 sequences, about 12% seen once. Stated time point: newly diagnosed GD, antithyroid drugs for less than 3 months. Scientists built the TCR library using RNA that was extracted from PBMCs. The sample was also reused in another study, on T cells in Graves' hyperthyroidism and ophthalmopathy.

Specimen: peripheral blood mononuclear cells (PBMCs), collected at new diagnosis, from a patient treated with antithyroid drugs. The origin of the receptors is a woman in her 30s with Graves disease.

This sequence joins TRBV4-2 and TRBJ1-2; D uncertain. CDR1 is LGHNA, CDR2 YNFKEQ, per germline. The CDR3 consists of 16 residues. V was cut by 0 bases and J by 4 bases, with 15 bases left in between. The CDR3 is CASSQDYLHGVYGYTF. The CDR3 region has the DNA TGTGCCAGCAGCCAAGATTACCTTCATGGGGTCTATGGCTACACCTTC.

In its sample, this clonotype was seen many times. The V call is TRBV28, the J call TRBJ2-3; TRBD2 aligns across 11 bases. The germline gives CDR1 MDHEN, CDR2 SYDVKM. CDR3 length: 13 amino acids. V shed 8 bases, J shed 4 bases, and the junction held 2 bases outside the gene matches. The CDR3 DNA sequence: TGTGCCAGCCTAGCGGGAGGCTCAGATACGCAGTATTTT. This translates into CASLAGGSDTQYF. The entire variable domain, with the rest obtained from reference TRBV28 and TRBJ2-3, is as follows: DVKVTQSSRYLVKRTGEKVFLECVQDMDHENMFWYRQDPGLGLRLIYFSYDVKMKEKGDIPEGYSVSREKKERFSLILESASTNQTSMYLCASLAGGSDTQYFGPGTRLTVL.

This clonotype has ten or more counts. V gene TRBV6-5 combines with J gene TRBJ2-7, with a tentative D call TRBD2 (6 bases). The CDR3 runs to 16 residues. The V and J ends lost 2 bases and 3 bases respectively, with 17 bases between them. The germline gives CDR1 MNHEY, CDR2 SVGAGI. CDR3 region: CASSYAGFGSGYEQYF. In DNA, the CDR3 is TGTGCCAGCAGTTACGCAGGGTTCGGGAGTGGCTACGAGCAGTACTTC.

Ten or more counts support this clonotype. CDR3 amino acids: CATRETDAEAFF. CDR3 DNA: TGTGCCACCAGGGAAACCGACGCTGAAGCTTTCTTT. The chain uses TRBV19 and TRBJ1-1; tentative D call: TRBD1 (5 bases). V gave up 10 bases and J gave up 6 bases, with 15 bases separating them. There are 12 residues in the CDR3. CDR1 is LNHDA and CDR2 is SQIVND in the germline V gene (reference sequence). Together with reference TRBV19 and TRBJ1-1, the CDR3 gives the full variable domain: DGGITQSPKYLFRKEGQNVTLSCEQNLNHDAMYWYRQDPGQGLRLIYYSQIVNDFQKGDIAEGYSVSREKKESFPLTVTSAQKNPTAFYLCATRETDAEAFFGQGTRLTVV.

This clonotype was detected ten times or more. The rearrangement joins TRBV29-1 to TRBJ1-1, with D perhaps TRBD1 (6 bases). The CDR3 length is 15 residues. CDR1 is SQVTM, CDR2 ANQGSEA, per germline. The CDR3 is CSVSRQEGRDTEAFF. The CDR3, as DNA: TGCAGTGTTAGTAGACAGGAAGGAAGGGACACTGAAGCTTTCTTT.

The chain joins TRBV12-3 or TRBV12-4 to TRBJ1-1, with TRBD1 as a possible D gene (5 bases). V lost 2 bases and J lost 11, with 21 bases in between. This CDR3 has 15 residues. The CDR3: CASSLKGRDLGLAFF. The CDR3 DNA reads TGTGCCAGCAGTTTAAAGGGCAGGGATCTAGGATTGGCTTTCTTT.

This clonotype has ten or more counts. The CDR3 sequence: CAWSGVGGGNTIYF. The CDR3 DNA sequence: TGTGCCTGGAGTGGTGTGGGGGGAGGAAACACCATATATTTT. This chain uses TRBV30 with TRBJ1-3; D might be TRBD1 (5 bases). The CDR3 has 14 amino acids. The germline CDR1 and CDR2 sequences are GTSNPN and SVGIG (reference sequence). Trimming left V 1 base short and J 4 bases short, with 11 bases between.

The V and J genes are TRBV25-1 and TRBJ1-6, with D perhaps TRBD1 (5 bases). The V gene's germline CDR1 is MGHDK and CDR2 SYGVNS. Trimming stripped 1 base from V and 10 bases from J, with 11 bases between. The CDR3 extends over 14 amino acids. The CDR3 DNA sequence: TGTGCCAGCAGTGAATCGCGGGGGTCCTCACCCCTCCACTTT. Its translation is CASSESRGSSPLHF. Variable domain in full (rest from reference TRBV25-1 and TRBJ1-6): EADIYQTPRYLVIGTGKKITLECSQTMGHDKMYWYQQDPGMELHLIHYSYGVNSTEKGDLSSESTVSRIRTEHFPLTLESARPSHTSQYLCASSESRGSSPLHFGNGTRLTVT.

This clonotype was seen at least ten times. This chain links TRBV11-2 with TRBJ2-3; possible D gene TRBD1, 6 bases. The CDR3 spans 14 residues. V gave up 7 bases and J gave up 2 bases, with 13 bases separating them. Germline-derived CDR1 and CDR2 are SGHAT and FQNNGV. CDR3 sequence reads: CASNQGPNTDTQYF. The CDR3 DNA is TGTGCCAGCAACCAGGGGCCGAACACAGATACGCAGTATTTT.

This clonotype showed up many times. The CDR3 sequence: CASSFGLDIRLAGGPYQETQYF. In DNA, the CDR3 is TGTGCCAGCAGTTTTGGCCTGGACATCAGACTAGCGGGAGGCCCGTACCAAGAGACCCAGTACTTC. The chain has TRBV7-9 and TRBJ2-5, with TRBD2 identical over 13 bases. Looked up from germline, CDR1 is SEHNR and CDR2 is FQNEAQ (reference sequence). CDR3 size: 22 residues. V lost 6 bases to trimming and J lost 0 bases; unmatched junction nucleotides: 22.

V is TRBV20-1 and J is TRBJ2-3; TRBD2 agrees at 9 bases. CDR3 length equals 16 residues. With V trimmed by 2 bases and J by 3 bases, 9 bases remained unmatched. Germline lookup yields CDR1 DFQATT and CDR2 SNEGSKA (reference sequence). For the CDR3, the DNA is TGCAGTGCTAGAAAACCGGGACTAGCCTGGACAGATACGCAGTATTTT. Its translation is CSARKPGLAWTDTQYF.

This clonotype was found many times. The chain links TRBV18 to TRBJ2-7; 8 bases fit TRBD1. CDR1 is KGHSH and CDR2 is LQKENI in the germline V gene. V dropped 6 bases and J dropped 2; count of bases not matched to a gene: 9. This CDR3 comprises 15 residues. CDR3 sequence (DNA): TGTGCCAGCTCGGTATCAGGACAGGGCCCCTACGAGCAGTACTTC. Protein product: CASSVSGQGPYEQYF.

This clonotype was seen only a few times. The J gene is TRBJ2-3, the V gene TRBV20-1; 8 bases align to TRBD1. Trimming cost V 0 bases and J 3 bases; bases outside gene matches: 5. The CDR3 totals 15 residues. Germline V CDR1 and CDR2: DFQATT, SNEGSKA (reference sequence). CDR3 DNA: TGCAGTGCTAGAGAACAGGGGGTGAGGACAGATACGCAGTATTTT. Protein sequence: CSAREQGVRTDTQYF.

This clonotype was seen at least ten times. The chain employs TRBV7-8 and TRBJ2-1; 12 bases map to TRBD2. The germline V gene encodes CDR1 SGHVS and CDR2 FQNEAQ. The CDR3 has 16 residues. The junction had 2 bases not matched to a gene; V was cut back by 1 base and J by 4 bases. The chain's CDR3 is CASSLDGLAGYNEQFF. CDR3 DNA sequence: TGTGCCAGCAGCTTAGATGGACTAGCGGGATACAATGAGCAGTTCTTC.

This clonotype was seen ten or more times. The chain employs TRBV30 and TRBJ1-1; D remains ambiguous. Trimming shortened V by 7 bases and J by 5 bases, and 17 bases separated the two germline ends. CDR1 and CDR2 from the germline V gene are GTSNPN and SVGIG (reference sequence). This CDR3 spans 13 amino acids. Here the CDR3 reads CAYSSSRGTEAFF. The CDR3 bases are TGTGCCTACTCGTCCTCCCGAGGGACTGAAGCTTTCTTT.

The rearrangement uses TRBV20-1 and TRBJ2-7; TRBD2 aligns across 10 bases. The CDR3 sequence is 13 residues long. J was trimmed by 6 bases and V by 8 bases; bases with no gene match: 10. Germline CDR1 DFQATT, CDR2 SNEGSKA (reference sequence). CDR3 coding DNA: TGCAGTACGCTAGCGGGAGCGTTCGGCGAGCAGTACTTC. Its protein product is CSTLAGAFGEQYF.

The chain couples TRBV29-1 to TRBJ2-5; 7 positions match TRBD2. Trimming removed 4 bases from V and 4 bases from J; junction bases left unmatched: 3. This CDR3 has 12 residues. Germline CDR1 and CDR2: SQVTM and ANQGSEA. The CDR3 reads CSVGREGETQYF. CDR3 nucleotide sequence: TGCAGCGTTGGGAGGGAGGGAGAGACCCAGTACTTC.

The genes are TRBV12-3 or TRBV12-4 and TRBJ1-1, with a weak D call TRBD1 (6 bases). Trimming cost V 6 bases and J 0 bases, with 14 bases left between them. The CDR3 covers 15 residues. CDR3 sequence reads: CASSRPTGMNTEAFF. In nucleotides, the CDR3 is TGTGCCAGCAGCCGCCCGACAGGAATGAACACTGAAGCTTTCTTT.